The 7 T cell receptor beta chains listed next were all sequenced from one sample in a study of Ad26.COV2.S vaccination and SARS-CoV-2 variants. The assay was immunoSEQ multiplex PCR, and TCRdb's table has in-frame clones only and misses some. The sample carries over 350,000 clones, around nine tenths recorded once. The treatment is: 15 to 20 received Ad26.COV2.S at low or high dose, single or two shots; about five received placebo; per-sample allocation not given. The investigators took samples on day 63 after the first vaccine or placebo injection. The sample here was peripheral blood, taken in a trial of Ad26.COV2.S vaccine versus placebo. The receptors here all came from a person aged 18-60 years who received the Ad26.COV2.S COVID-19 vaccine or a placebo.

A few counts support this clone. The V and J genes are TRBV25-1 and TRBJ1-6; D is perhaps TRBD1 (6 bases). The V end lost 4 bases, the J end lost 0 bases, and 10 bases lay between the germline ends. Germline-derived CDR1 and CDR2 are MGHDK and SYGVNS. This CDR3 contains 16 residues. The chain's CDR3 is CASSVTGSSYNSPLHF. The CDR3 DNA is TGTGCCAGCAGTGTCACAGGGAGCTCCTATAATTCACCCCTCCACTTT.

This clone appeared a single time. The identical CDR3 is also encoded by other nucleotide sequences in the sample. The CDR3 sequence is CASSLRGGNTEAFF. As DNA, the CDR3 is TGTGCCAGCAGTTTGAGGGGGGGGAACACTGAAGCTTTCTTT. The V call is TRBV27, the J call TRBJ1-1; TRBD1 is a possible D gene (6 bases). Per the germline V gene, CDR1 is MNHEY and CDR2 is SMNVEV (reference sequence). This CDR3 is 14 amino acids long. Trimming shortened V by 3 bases and J by 1 base, and 9 bases separated the two germline ends.

The chain carries TRBV3-1 (or the pseudogene TRBV3-2) and TRBJ1-4; possible D gene TRBD1, 5 bases. This CDR3 region has 14 residues. Trimming pared 2 bases from V and 8 bases from J, leaving 12 bases between. Germline CDR1 and CDR2: LGHDT and YNNKEL (reference sequence). This CDR3 is CASSQLAGREKLFF. As DNA, the CDR3 is TGTGCCAGCAGCCAACTTGCAGGGCGAGAAAAACTGTTTTTT.

The chain uses TRBV12-3 or TRBV12-4 and TRBJ1-2; TRBD1 is a possible D gene (6 bases). V was pared by 3 bases and J by 6 bases, with 11 bases between. CDR3 length equals 13 residues. The CDR3 nucleotides read TGTGCCAGCAGTTTTACAGGGTGGGATGGCTACACCTTC. The encoded protein is CASSFTGWDGYTF.

V and J are TRBV5-4 and TRBJ2-1; D might be TRBD1 or TRBD2, each matching 6 bases. The CDR3 is 14 residues long. Per the germline V gene, CDR1 is SGHNT and CDR2 is YYREEE (reference sequence). Trimming cost V 0 bases and J 9 bases, with 13 bases left between them. In DNA form, the CDR3 reads TGTGCCAGCAGCTTGGCGGGGGCCCTCGGTGAGCAGTTCTTC. It specifies CASSLAGALGEQFF. Using reference TRBV5-4 and TRBJ2-1 for the parts outside the CDR3, the full variable domain is ETGVTQSPTHLIKTRGQQVTLRCSSQSGHNTVSWYQQALGQGPQFIFQYYREEENGRGNFPPRFSGLQFPNYSSELNVNALELDDSALYLCASSLAGALGEQFFGPGTRLTVL.

The rearrangement links TRBV5-1 to TRBJ1-2; TRBD1 matches at 10 bases. Germline CDR1 reads SGHRS; CDR2 reads YFSETQ. The CDR3 totals 14 residues. With 9 bases clipped from V and 6 bases from J, the junction kept 11 bases outside the gene matches. The CDR3 nucleotides read TGCGCCACCGGAGCCGGGACAGGGGTGGATGGCTACACCTTC. Translating gives CATGAGTGVDGYTF.

The rearrangement links TRBV6-5 to TRBJ1-5; 7 positions match TRBD1. Germline CDR1 and CDR2: MNHEY and SVGAGI. V shed 10 bases and J 3 bases; nucleotides not matched to a gene: 6. The CDR3 has 13 residues. DNA of the CDR3: TGTGCCAAACAGGGACAGCTCAATCAGCCCCAGCATTTT. Translation: CAKQGQLNQPQHF.